These 5 T cell receptor beta chains share one sample of origin, sequenced in a study of blood T cell repertoires in COVID-19. The protocol was immunoSEQ multiplex PCR, while the TCRdb copy is restricted to in-frame clones and leaves out a portion. The sample holds about 73,000 clones, around four fifths seen once. Sample: peripheral blood. Receptors originate from a woman between 55 and 75 years old with acute or convalescent COVID-19.

The CDR3 DNA reads TGTGCCAGCAGTTACCGACGGGGGGGCTATGCAGATACGCAGTATTTT. Protein sequence: CASSYRRGGYADTQYF. J is TRBJ2-3 and V is TRBV28, with TRBD2 matching 8 bases. The V segment lost 4 bases and the J segment 4 bases; nucleotides outside the gene matches: 10. The CDR3 consists of 16 residues. Germline V gene lookup returns CDR1 MDHEN and CDR2 SYDVKM.

The chain combines TRBV27 with TRBJ2-7; 11 bases match TRBD1. The CDR3 is 20 residues long. From germline, CDR1 is MNHEY and CDR2 SMNVEV (reference sequence). Unmatched junction bases numbered 19, after V lost 5 bases and J lost 1 base. In nucleotides, the CDR3 is TGTGCCAGCAGTCCCCTCTGGACAGGGGGCTCGCATGCGGAATCCTACGAGCAGTACTTC. Its translation: CASSPLWTGGSHAESYEQYF.

The CDR3: CSASPGLSTDTQYF. The CDR3, as DNA: TGCAGTGCTAGTCCTGGCCTGAGCACAGATACGCAGTATTTT. J is TRBJ2-3 and V is TRBV20-1; D is undetermined. This CDR3 spans 14 amino acids. The V gene lost 3 bases and the J gene lost 0 bases, with 10 bases spanning the gap. Germline-derived CDR1 and CDR2 are DFQATT and SNEGSKA (reference sequence).

Only one count was recorded for this clone. The chain joins TRBV3-1 (or the pseudogene TRBV3-2) to TRBJ2-5; 12 nucleotides agree with TRBD2. CDR3 length: 15 amino acids. Germline V gene data show CDR1 as LGHDT and CDR2 as YNNKEL (reference sequence). Trimming removed 4 bases from V and 7 bases from J; junction bases left unmatched: 7. CDR3 in DNA: TGTGCCAGCAGCCCGGGACTAGCGGGCCGGGGGACCCAGTACTTC. It translates to CASSPGLAGRGTQYF.

The gene calls are TRBV5-8 and TRBJ2-6, with a possible D match to TRBD1 (6 bases). The CDR3 is 19 residues long. CDR1 is SGHTS, CDR2 YDEGEE, per germline. V lost 6 bases and J lost 3, with 25 bases in between. This CDR3 reads CASNGAHQGLAIGANVLTF. The CDR3 DNA reads TGTGCCAGCAACGGAGCCCACCAGGGGTTAGCTATTGGGGCCAACGTCCTGACTTTC.